This TCR beta chain was sequenced during a study of shared clonotypes between healthy human individuals. Turning to the study itself: The donor group consisted of two women and three men, aged 18 to 49.

Points on this clone: Its antigen is currently unknown.

Trimming removed 2 bases at V and 0 bases at J, with 10 bases between. Germline CDR1 reads LNHDA; CDR2 reads SQIVND (reference sequence). The length of the CDR3 is 15 residues. As processed by the authors: ImmunoSEQ gave junction-only sequences without quality scores, so filtering differed. Sequencing was performed with immunoSEQ multiplex PCR; in TCRdb, only in-frame clones are kept and a portion is missing. The DNA gave D and trimming, while V, J and clone size come from that table. The sample lists approximately 240,000 clones, 50% to 75% occurring once. Overall study results and limits: Clonotype sharing among donors, it was expected, would be affected by sequencing depth.

This clonotype was obtained from a young man in good health. The sample comprised memory CD4+ T cells sorted from blood. The subset here: CD45RA-negative fraction. V gene TRBV19 combines with J gene TRBJ1-2, with D perhaps TRBD1 (5 bases). The CDR3 nucleotides read TGTGCCAGTAGTATACAGGGCGCTGCTAACTATGGCTACACCTTC. It is translated as CASSIQGAANYGYTF.